Each of the 23 T cell receptor beta chains below was sequenced from the same sample in a study of T-cell memory formation after mild COVID-19. TCRdb re-derived calls from the 5' RACE reads in MiXCR, one entry per CDR3 protein. Of 200,000 to 250,000 distinct CDR3 sequences in the sample, over 8.5% are singletons; the top ten hold under 25%. Material for sequencing was PBMCs or a T cell subset sorted from them (not recorded which). Receptors were obtained from a man between 18 and 29 years old who had mild COVID-19 (a few samples of this study predate the infection). Cell type and time point are not known.

The rearrangement joins TRBV12-3 or TRBV12-4 to TRBJ2-7; D gene ambiguous. V lost 5 bases and J lost 4, with 12 bases in between. CDR3 length equals 13 residues. The CDR3 DNA reads as TGTGCCAGCAGTCTATCGGCAAGGTACGAGCAGTACGTC. The encoded protein is CASSLSARYEQYV.

V and J are TRBV5-4 and TRBJ1-4; 10 positions agree with TRBD1. V lost 3 bases, J lost 12 bases, and 11 bases stayed unmatched. In germline, CDR1 is SGHNT, CDR2 YYREEE (reference sequence). This CDR3 is built from 15 residues. The CDR3 coding sequence is TGTGCCAGCAGCTCCCGGGACAGGGGCCGCCAAGAACTGTTTTTT. This translates into CASSSRDRGRQELFF.

The V call is TRBV4-1, the J call TRBJ1-6; the D gene is possibly TRBD1 (5 bases). Looked up from germline, CDR1 is MGHRA and CDR2 is YSYEKL. V lost 0 bases and J lost 8, with 17 bases in between. This CDR3 comprises 17 residues. The CDR3 DNA sequence: TGCGCCAGCAGCCAAGATCTTACGGGACCCTTGGATTCACCCCTCCACTTT. Amino acid sequence: CASSQDLTGPLDSPLHF.

Here the CDR3 reads CASSLARVNTEAFF. CDR3 coding DNA: TGTGCCAGCAGCTTAGCGCGGGTGAACACTGAAGCTTTCTTT. The gene calls are TRBV11-1 and TRBJ1-1, with D hard to call. The CDR3 spans 14 residues. V gave up 0 bases and J gave up 0 bases, with 5 bases separating them. CDR1 is SGHAT, CDR2 FQDESV, per germline (reference sequence).

The rearrangement links TRBV7-2 to TRBJ1-3; unclear D gene. CDR3 length: 14 amino acids. Germline V gene sequence: CDR1 SGHTA, CDR2 FQGNSA. Trimming cost V 6 bases and J 0 bases, with 9 bases left between them. The CDR3 DNA reads as TGTGCCAGCAGTCAAGTCCGCTCTGGAAACACCATATATTTT. It codes for CASSQVRSGNTIYF.

This clonotype occurred many times. The rearrangement uses TRBV27 and TRBJ2-5; 12 nucleotides match TRBD2. Germline trimming cut 1 base from V and 2 bases from J; bases unmatched to any gene: 5. The CDR3 is 17 residues long. Germline CDR1 is MNHEY and CDR2 is SMNVEV (reference sequence). CDR3 sequence (DNA): TGTGCCAGCAGTTTATTCGGACTAGCGGGGACTCAAGAGACCCAGTACTTC. Translating gives CASSLFGLAGTQETQYF.

This clonotype has only a few counts. The rearrangement uses TRBV29-1 and TRBJ2-7, with D possibly being TRBD1 (6 bases). Trimming removed 3 bases at V and 2 bases at J, with 11 bases between. CDR1 and CDR2 (germline): SQVTM, ANQGSEA. The CDR3 is made up of 13 amino acids. CDR3 in DNA: TGCAGCGTTGAGATCAAGGGGGCCTACGAGCAGTACTTC. Its translation is CSVEIKGAYEQYF.

The rearrangement joins TRBV7-2 to TRBJ1-5, with no clear D. The germline CDR1 and CDR2 sequences are SGHTA and FQGNSA. Trimming cost V 5 bases and J 5 bases, with 13 bases left between them. The CDR3 totals 14 residues. The CDR3 protein is CASSPNAGDQPQHF. The DNA for the CDR3 is TGTGCCAGCAGCCCCAATGCGGGAGATCAGCCCCAGCATTTT.

V and J are TRBV24-1 and TRBJ2-3, with 7 positions matching TRBD1. J gave up 2 bases and V 4 bases, and 2 bases lay outside the gene matches. The CDR3 has 14 residues. Germline assignment: CDR1 KGHDR and CDR2 SFDVKD. CDR3 nucleotide sequence: TGTGCCACCAGTGAGGACAGGCCCACAGATACGCAGTATTTT. Translating gives CATSEDRPTDTQYF.

V and J are TRBV5-1 and TRBJ1-1; no definite D call. Germline V gene lookup returns CDR1 SGHRS and CDR2 YFSETQ. This CDR3 region has 14 residues. V dropped 4 bases and J dropped 5 bases, with 15 bases sitting between them. DNA of the CDR3: TGCGCCAGCAGCCCCTCGGAGGGCCGGACTGAAGCTTTCTTT. It is translated as CASSPSEGRTEAFF.

The chain combines TRBV5-4 with TRBJ1-2, with D possibly matching TRBD1 (6 bases). The CDR3 covers 14 residues. CDR1 SGHNT and CDR2 YYREEE come from the germline V gene (reference sequence). V lost 3 bases and J lost 9, with 18 bases in between. The CDR3 DNA reads as TGTGCCAGCAGCTGGGGCCGGGGGCCGTCGCGCTACACCTTC. Translation: CASSWGRGPSRYTF.

A few counts support this clonotype. CDR3 protein: CASRGGDGEQFF. CDR3 nucleotides: TGCGCCAGCAGGGGCGGGGACGGGGAGCAGTTCTTC. This chain uses TRBV5-1 with TRBJ2-1, with a possible D match to TRBD2 (6 bases). V was pared by 5 bases and J by 10 bases, with 13 bases between. The CDR3 length is 12 residues. Germline V gene sequence: CDR1 SGHRS, CDR2 YFSETQ.

The V and J genes are TRBV7-2 and TRBJ2-1; 10 bases line up with TRBD2. CDR1 and CDR2 (germline): SGHTA, FQGNSA. CDR3 size: 16 residues. V was clipped by 0 bases and J by 7 bases; unmatched bases: 6. CDR3 amino acids: CASSLAPAGGPNEQFF. The CDR3, as DNA: TGTGCCAGCAGCTTAGCGCCAGCGGGGGGGCCTAATGAGCAGTTCTTC.

This clonotype was observed a few times. An end of the junction differs from the germline gene, which may be a read error. The chain couples TRBV7-7 to TRBJ2-1, with D unclear. This CDR3 is built from 10 residues. The germline CDR1 and CDR2 sequences are SSHAT and FNYEAQ (reference sequence). The CDR3 loop reads CASSLARVLF. CDR3 nucleotide sequence: TGTGCTAGCAGTTTGGCCCGGGTCCTCTTC.

This clonotype was seen only a few times. This chain uses TRBV6-5 with TRBJ2-3; D is perhaps TRBD2 (5 bases). Germline V gene lookup returns CDR1 MNHEY and CDR2 SVGAGI. The CDR3 is 13 residues long. Trimming cost V 10 bases and J 1 base, with 12 bases left between them. The CDR3, as DNA: TGTGCCATACGGGGAGACGGCACAGATACGCAGTATTTT. Protein: CAIRGDGTDTQYF.

This clonotype has just a few counts. This chain connects TRBV23-1 to TRBJ2-7; 9 nucleotides match TRBD1. TRBV23-1 counts as an open reading frame of uncertain function. The CDR3 covers 15 residues. Trimming at V came to 3 bases and at J to 0 bases, leaving 3 bases not matched to a gene. CDR3 nucleotide sequence: TGCGCCAGCAGTCAGGGACAGGGAGACTCCTACGAGCAGTACGTC. Its protein is CASSQGQGDSYEQYV.

V usage is TRBV5-1 and J usage is TRBJ1-1; TRBD1 matches at 8 bases. The V and J ends lost 4 bases and 12 bases, in that order; junction bases with no gene match: 11. There are 13 residues in the CDR3. The germline V gene encodes CDR1 SGHRS and CDR2 YFSETQ. CDR3 sequence reads: CASSDPGQDHSFF. In nucleotides, the CDR3 is TGCGCCAGCAGCGACCCGGGACAGGACCATTCTTTCTTT.

This clonotype was seen only a few times. The J gene is TRBJ1-1, the V gene TRBV29-1, with TRBD1 identical over 8 bases. CDR1 and CDR2 from the germline V gene are SQVTM and ANQGSEA. J was trimmed by 4 bases and V by 5 bases; bases with no gene match: 6. The CDR3 runs to 13 residues. The CDR3 bases are TGCAGCGTTCCCGAGGACAGGGCCACTGAAGCTTTCTTT. Encoded protein: CSVPEDRATEAFF.

This clonotype was seen a few times. The genes are TRBV6-1 and TRBJ2-5; D call uncertain. Between the trimmed V and J ends, which lost 3 bases and 2 bases, there was a span of 7 bases. The CDR3 spans 13 residues. Germline CDR1 reads MNHNS; CDR2 reads SASEGT. The CDR3 spells CASSEREQETQYF. The CDR3 bases are TGTGCCAGCAGTGAGCGCGAACAAGAGACCCAGTACTTC.

The rearrangement links TRBV19 to TRBJ2-2; 8 bases are a match to TRBD1. Germline V gene lookup returns CDR1 LNHDA and CDR2 SQIVND (reference sequence). The CDR3 covers 14 residues. Germline trimming cut 7 bases from V and 6 bases from J; bases unmatched to any gene: 7. The CDR3 here is CASIRTGYSGELFF. The CDR3 coding sequence is TGTGCCAGTATAAGGACAGGGTATTCCGGGGAGCTGTTTTTT.

The rearrangement uses TRBV4-3 and TRBJ2-5, with 8 positions matching TRBD1. The germline gives CDR1 LGHNA, CDR2 YSLEER. Trimming took 4 bases from V and 5 from J; bases not matched to a gene: 3. The CDR3 runs to 13 residues. The DNA for the CDR3 is TGCGCCAGCAGCCGGCGACAGGGGGAGACCCAGTACTTC. Amino acids: CASSRRQGETQYF.

The V call is TRBV20-1, the J call TRBJ2-5, with 9 nucleotides matching TRBD2. The J call may be in error: the DNA end matches TRBJ2-7 better. Germline V gene data show CDR1 as DFQATT and CDR2 as SNEGSKA (reference sequence). There are 14 residues in the CDR3. The CDR3: CSAPRAGGTYEQYF. As DNA, the CDR3 is TGCAGTGCGCCTCGAGCGGGGGGCACCTACGAGCAGTACTTC.

The CDR3 is CASSATAVRGYTF. The DNA of the CDR3 is TGCGCCAGCAGCGCTACAGCGGTTCGGGGCTACACCTTC. V gene TRBV5-1 combines with J gene TRBJ1-2, with no clear D. Trimming shortened V by 4 bases and J by 8 bases, and 15 bases separated the two germline ends. This CDR3 contains 13 residues. Germline lookup yields CDR1 SGHRS and CDR2 YFSETQ.